Listed here are 25 T cell receptor beta chains from one sample, sequenced in a study of blood T cell repertoires in COVID-19. The assay was immunoSEQ multiplex PCR, and TCRdb's table has in-frame clones only and misses some. The sample has about 59,000 clones; approximately 79% are singletons. Sequencing was performed on peripheral blood. Receptors originate from a human donor in a cohort sampled during active COVID-19.

The chain uses TRBV28 and TRBJ2-1, with TRBD2 matching over 12 bases. CDR3 length: 15 amino acids. Germline values: CDR1 MDHEN, CDR2 SYDVKM. V trimming: 5 bases; J trimming: 9 bases; junction bases outside the gene matches: 8. CDR3 sequence reads: CASSLASGRAGEQFF. CDR3 sequence (DNA): TGTGCCAGCAGTCTGGCTAGCGGGAGGGCTGGTGAGCAGTTCTTC.

The rearrangement uses TRBV10-2 and TRBJ1-1, with D hard to call. This CDR3 comprises 13 residues. Trimming removed 1 base at V and 11 bases at J, with 14 bases between. Germline CDR1 and CDR2: WSHSY and SAAADI. For the CDR3, the DNA is TGCGCCAGCAGTGAGTTCAGTGGCACTAAGGCTTTCTTT. It encodes CASSEFSGTKAFF.

The rearrangement links TRBV28 to TRBJ2-2, with TRBD2 matching 12 bases. Germline assignment: CDR1 MDHEN and CDR2 SYDVKM. Trimming took 6 bases from V and 4 from J; bases not matched to a gene: 6. The CDR3 sequence is 16 residues long. The CDR3 here is CASSRLAGALTGELFF. The CDR3 coding sequence is TGTGCCAGCAGCCGACTAGCGGGAGCCCTCACCGGGGAGCTGTTTTTT. Using reference TRBV28 and TRBJ2-2 for the parts outside the CDR3, the full variable domain is DVKVTQSSRYLVKRTGEKVFLECVQDMDHENMFWYRQDPGLGLRLIYFSYDVKMKEKGDIPEGYSVSREKKERFSLILESASTNQTSMYLCASSRLAGALTGELFFGEGSRLTVL.

This clone was seen only once. V and J are TRBV18 and TRBJ2-3; tentatively, D is TRBD2 (6 bases). The V end lost 4 bases, the J end lost 6 bases, and 11 bases lay between the germline ends. Germline V gene sequence: CDR1 KGHSH, CDR2 LQKENI. The CDR3 is made up of 13 amino acids. CDR3 protein: CASSRSAGDTQYF. The DNA of the CDR3 is TGTGCCAGCTCACGGTCTGCGGGGGATACGCAGTATTTT.

The chain recombines TRBV18 with TRBJ1-3, with D perhaps TRBD1 (5 bases). The CDR3 is 15 residues long. Germline loops: CDR1 KGHSH, CDR2 LQKENI. V lost 1 base and J 1 base, leaving 8 bases between the germline ends. The DNA for the CDR3 is TGTGCCAGCTCACCACGGCAGGGTTCTGGAAACACCATATATTTT. Encoded protein: CASSPRQGSGNTIYF.

The CDR3 protein is CASSQEVAGRETQYF. The CDR3 nucleotides are TGTGCCAGCAGCCAAGAGGTAGCGGGAAGAGAGACCCAGTACTTC. V is TRBV4-2 and J is TRBJ2-5; 8 bases are shared with TRBD2. Germline V gene sequence: CDR1 LGHNA, CDR2 YNFKEQ. The CDR3 loop spans 15 amino acids. The V and J ends lost 0 bases and 4 bases, in that order; junction bases with no gene match: 4.

Only a few counts were recorded for this clone. V is TRBV6-2 or TRBV6-3 and J is TRBJ2-3, with D possibly being TRBD2 (6 bases). The V gene's germline CDR1 is MNHEY and CDR2 SVGEGT. Trimming removed 6 bases at V and 2 bases at J, with 18 bases between. The CDR3 sequence is 16 residues long. DNA for the CDR3: TGTGCCAGCAGCCCAGGGACTTCGGATTCCACAGATACGCAGTATTTT. Translating gives CASSPGTSDSTDTQYF.

The chain is built from TRBV28 and TRBJ1-4; D is possibly TRBD1 (5 bases). Trimming stripped 1 base from V and 0 bases from J, with 15 bases between. CDR3 length: 18 amino acids. Germline V gene data show CDR1 as MDHEN and CDR2 as SYDVKM. CDR3 residues: CASSLYIISRATNEKLFF. The CDR3 DNA reads as TGTGCCAGCAGTTTATATATAATCTCCAGGGCAACTAATGAAAAACTGTTTTTT.

J is TRBJ2-2 and V is TRBV4-3; perhaps TRBD2 as D (7 bases). The V end was cut by 0 bases, the J end by 3 bases, with 17 bases between. The CDR3 extends over 18 amino acids. Germline CDR1 and CDR2: LGHNA and YSLEER. CDR3 coding DNA: TGCGCCAGCAGCCAAGATTTGGGAGGGGGAGGCGACACCGGGGAGCTGTTTTTT. Amino acid sequence: CASSQDLGGGGDTGELFF.

This clone appeared a single time. The J gene is TRBJ2-3, the V gene TRBV10-1, with a tentative D call TRBD2 (6 bases). Per germline, CDR1 WNHNN and CDR2 SYGVQD (reference sequence). This CDR3 has 14 residues. V shed 5 bases and J shed 3 bases, with 12 bases lying between them. This CDR3 reads CASSRDSETDTQYF. DNA of the CDR3: TGCGCCAGCAGTCGGGACTCCGAGACAGATACGCAGTATTTT.

This chain connects TRBV29-1 to TRBJ2-7; 9 bases line up with TRBD1. Germline V gives CDR1 SQVTM, CDR2 ANQGSEA. CDR3 length: 15 amino acids. The V gene end was trimmed by 6 bases and the J gene end by 2 bases; junction bases not matched to a gene: 11. The CDR3 sequence is CSVEGTGTKPYEQYF. CDR3 coding DNA: TGCAGCGTCGAGGGGACAGGGACCAAGCCCTACGAGCAGTACTTC.

The chain combines TRBV4-1 with TRBJ2-1, with 14 bases lining up with TRBD2. Germline V lookup: CDR1 MGHRA, CDR2 YSYEKL. The ends lost 5 bases at V and 0 bases at J; junction bases unmatched: 6. The CDR3 contains 18 residues. For the CDR3, the DNA is TGCGCCAGCAGCGCCCGTGGGACTAGCGGGAGCTCCTACAATGAGCAGTTCTTC. Translating gives CASSARGTSGSSYNEQFF.

The rearrangement uses TRBV5-6 and TRBJ1-2; perhaps TRBD1 as D (5 bases). The CDR3 loop spans 14 amino acids. V lost 2 bases and J 7 bases, leaving 15 bases between the germline ends. Germline loops: CDR1 SGHDT, CDR2 YYEEEE. The CDR3 protein is CASSFHGQLGGYTF. The CDR3, as DNA: TGTGCCAGCAGCTTCCATGGACAACTTGGTGGCTACACCTTC.

In this sample, this clone turned up once. The CDR3 here is CASSQGAPTSGSTDTQYF. DNA for the CDR3: TGTGCCAGCAGCCAGGGTGCCCCGACTAGCGGTAGCACAGATACGCAGTATTTT. The chain couples TRBV3-1 (or the pseudogene TRBV3-2) to TRBJ2-3; 9 bases fit TRBD2. CDR3 length: 18 amino acids. The germline V gene encodes CDR1 LGHDT and CDR2 YNNKEL (reference sequence). J was trimmed by 0 bases and V by 3 bases; bases with no gene match: 10.

This clone was counted only a few times. The chain links TRBV9 to TRBJ1-3; no definite D call. The V end lost 3 bases, the J end lost 9 bases, and 19 bases lay between the germline ends. CDR1 SGDLS and CDR2 YYNGEE come from the germline V gene. The CDR3 spans 15 residues. In DNA, the CDR3 is TGTGCCAGCAGCGCAAAGGTCGGGTTATCGGGCACCATATATTTT. Translated: CASSAKVGLSGTIYF.

The chain couples TRBV7-9 to TRBJ2-1; 14 bases map to TRBD2. CDR3 length: 16 residues. Germline CDR1 SEHNR, CDR2 FQNEAQ (reference sequence). Losses at the gene ends were 7 bases for V and 7 bases for J; bases not matched to a gene: 9. CDR3 in amino acids: CASTQTSGRAWNEQFF. The CDR3 nucleotides read TGTGCCAGCACCCAGACTAGCGGGAGGGCTTGGAATGAGCAGTTCTTC.

This clone was counted only a few times. The genes are TRBV7-2 and TRBJ1-2; no clear D gene. This CDR3 comprises 16 residues. Trimming left V 5 bases short and J 7 bases short, with 23 bases between. Germline CDR1 is SGHTA and CDR2 is FQGNSA. CDR3 sequence: CASSQEGSLASGGYTF. The DNA for the CDR3 is TGTGCCAGCAGCCAAGAGGGTTCTTTAGCCAGTGGTGGCTACACCTTC.

The gene calls are TRBV6-6 and TRBJ1-4, with a possible D match to TRBD1 (6 bases). The V end was cut by 6 bases, the J end by 2 bases, with 16 bases between. From germline, CDR1 is MNHNY and CDR2 SVGAGI (reference sequence). The CDR3 extends over 16 amino acids. The CDR3 DNA follows: TGTGCCAGCAGGCCCGCGGGGGGGGCTACTAATGAAAAACTGTTTTTT. It is translated as CASRPAGGATNEKLFF.

This clone was observed once. V gene TRBV13 combines with J gene TRBJ2-5, with unresolved D. Deletions cut 3 bases from V and 4 bases from J, with 9 bases between. CDR1 PRHDT and CDR2 FYEKMQ come from the germline V gene (reference sequence). CDR3 size: 13 residues. The CDR3 DNA reads TGTGCCAGCAGCTTCTACAGTGTAGAGACCCAGTACTTC. Amino acid sequence: CASSFYSVETQYF.

V and J are TRBV5-1 and TRBJ1-1, with 10 bases matching TRBD1. The CDR3 covers 18 residues. Trimming took 0 bases from V and 4 from J; bases not matched to a gene: 12. Looked up from germline, CDR1 is SGHRS and CDR2 is YFSETQ. Written as DNA, the CDR3 is TGCGCCAGCAGCTTGGCGTCGGACAGGGGGACGAGAAGCACTGAAGCTTTCTTT. Translating gives CASSLASDRGTRSTEAFF.

CDR3 sequence: CASNKPYNSPLHF. The DNA for the CDR3 is TGTGCCAGCAATAAGCCATATAATTCACCCCTCCACTTT. The chain combines TRBV28 with TRBJ1-6; D unclear. Germline CDR1 reads MDHEN; CDR2 reads SYDVKM. The V end was cut by 7 bases, the J end by 4 bases, with 8 bases between. CDR3 length: 13 amino acids.

The chain recombines TRBV7-2 with TRBJ1-1; D may be TRBD1 (5 bases). The CDR3 is 13 amino acids. V lost 5 bases and J 0 bases, leaving 7 bases between the germline ends. Germline V gene sequence: CDR1 SGHTA, CDR2 FQGNSA. CDR3 loop: CASSKQVNTEAFF. DNA for the CDR3: TGTGCCAGCAGCAAACAGGTGAACACTGAAGCTTTCTTT.

The chain combines TRBV7-2 with TRBJ2-7; the D gene is possibly TRBD2 (6 bases). Germline V gives CDR1 SGHTA, CDR2 FQGNSA. V shed 5 bases and J shed 4 bases, with 15 bases lying between them. This CDR3 is 14 amino acids long. The CDR3 nucleotides read TGTGCCAGCAGCAAAGGGCTAGCGTCTTACGAGCAGTACTTC. Protein sequence: CASSKGLASYEQYF.

V usage is TRBV11-2 and J usage is TRBJ1-2; D gene ambiguous. This CDR3 comprises 16 residues. Trimming removed 0 bases at V and 2 bases at J, with 13 bases between. Per germline, CDR1 SGHAT and CDR2 FQNNGV. CDR3 amino acids: CASSLDDRVNNYGYTF. Here the CDR3 DNA reads TGTGCCAGCAGCTTAGATGATCGGGTTAACAACTATGGCTACACCTTC.

The chain is built from TRBV6-5 and TRBJ2-7; 9 nucleotides line up with TRBD1. CDR3 size: 14 residues. CDR1 is MNHEY and CDR2 is SVGAGI in the germline V gene. V lost 8 bases, J lost 4 bases, and 9 bases stayed unmatched. CDR3 region: CASGKQGARYEQYF. The CDR3, as DNA: TGTGCCAGCGGTAAACAGGGGGCGAGGTACGAGCAGTACTTC.